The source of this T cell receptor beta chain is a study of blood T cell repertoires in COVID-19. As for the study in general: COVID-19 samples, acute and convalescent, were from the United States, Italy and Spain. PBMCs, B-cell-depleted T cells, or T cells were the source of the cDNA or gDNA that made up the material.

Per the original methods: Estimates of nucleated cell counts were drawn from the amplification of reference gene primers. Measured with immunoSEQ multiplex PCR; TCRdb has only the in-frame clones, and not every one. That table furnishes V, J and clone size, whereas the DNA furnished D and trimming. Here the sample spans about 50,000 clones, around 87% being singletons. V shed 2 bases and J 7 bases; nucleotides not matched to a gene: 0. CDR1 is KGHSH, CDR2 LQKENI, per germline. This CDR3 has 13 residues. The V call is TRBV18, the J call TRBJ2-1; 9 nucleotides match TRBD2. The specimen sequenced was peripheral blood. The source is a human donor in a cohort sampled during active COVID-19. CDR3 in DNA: TGTGCCAGCTCACCAGCGGGAGGGAATGAGCAGTTCTTC. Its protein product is CASSPAGGNEQFF.